The sequence of this TCR beta chain was determined in a study of blood T cell repertoires in COVID-19. Whole-study context: Acute and convalescent COVID-19 specimens originated in the United States, Italy and Spain. In each case, the material was cDNA or gDNA derived from T cells, B-cell-depleted T cells, or PBMCs.

Germline loops: CDR1 KGHSH, CDR2 LQKENI. V dropped 1 base and J dropped 0 bases, with 9 bases sitting between them. This CDR3 is 16 amino acids long. In the original processing: Amplification of reference gene primers was used by the study to estimate nucleated cell counts. The table came from immunoSEQ multiplex PCR; TCRdb's copy has only in-frame clones and leaves some out. The V and J calls and clone size come from that table; D and trimming were worked out from the DNA. The sample carries over 120,000 clones, about 80% recorded once. Sequenced input: peripheral blood. The chain joins TRBV18 to TRBJ2-2; D uncertain. This TCR derives from a man between 70 and 80 years old who had recovered from COVID-19. The CDR3 sequence is CASSPQPDANTGELFF. Written as DNA, the CDR3 is TGTGCCAGCTCACCACAACCAGATGCGAACACCGGGGAGCTGTTTTTT.